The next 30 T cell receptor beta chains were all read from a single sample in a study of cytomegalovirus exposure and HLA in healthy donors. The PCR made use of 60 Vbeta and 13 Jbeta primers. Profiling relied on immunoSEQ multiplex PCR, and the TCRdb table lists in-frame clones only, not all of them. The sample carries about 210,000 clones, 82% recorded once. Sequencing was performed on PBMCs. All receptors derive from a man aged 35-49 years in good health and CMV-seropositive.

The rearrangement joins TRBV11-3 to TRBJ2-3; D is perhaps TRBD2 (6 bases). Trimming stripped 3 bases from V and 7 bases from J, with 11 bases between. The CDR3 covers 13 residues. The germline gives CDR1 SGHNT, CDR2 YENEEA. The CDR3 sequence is CASSFPGAYTQYF. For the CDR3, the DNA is TGTGCCAGCAGCTTTCCGGGAGCGTATACGCAGTATTTT.

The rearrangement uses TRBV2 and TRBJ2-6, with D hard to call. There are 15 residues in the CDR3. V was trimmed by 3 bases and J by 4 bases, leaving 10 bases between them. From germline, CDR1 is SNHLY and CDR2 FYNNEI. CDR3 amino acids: CASSEEGAGANVLTF. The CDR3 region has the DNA TGTGCCAGCAGTGAGGAAGGAGCCGGGGCCAACGTCCTGACTTTC. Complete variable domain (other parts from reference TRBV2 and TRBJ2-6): EPEVTQTPSHQVTQMGQEVILRCVPISNHLYFYWYRQILGQKVEFLVSFYNNEISEKSEIFDDQFSVERPDGSNFTLKIRSTKLEDSAMYFCASSEEGAGANVLTFGAGSRLTVL.

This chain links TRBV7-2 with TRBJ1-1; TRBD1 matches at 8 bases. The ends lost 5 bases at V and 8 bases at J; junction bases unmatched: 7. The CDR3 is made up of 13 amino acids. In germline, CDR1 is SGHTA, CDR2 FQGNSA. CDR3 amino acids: CASSQGAVLEAFF. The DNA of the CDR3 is TGTGCCAGCAGCCAGGGGGCAGTTCTAGAAGCTTTCTTT.

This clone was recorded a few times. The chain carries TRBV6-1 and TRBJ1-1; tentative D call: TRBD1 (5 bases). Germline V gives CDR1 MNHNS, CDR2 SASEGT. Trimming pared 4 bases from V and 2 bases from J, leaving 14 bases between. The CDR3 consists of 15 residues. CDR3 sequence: CASSGPGTANTEAFF. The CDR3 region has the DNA TGTGCCAGCAGTGGCCCCGGGACTGCAAACACTGAAGCTTTCTTT.

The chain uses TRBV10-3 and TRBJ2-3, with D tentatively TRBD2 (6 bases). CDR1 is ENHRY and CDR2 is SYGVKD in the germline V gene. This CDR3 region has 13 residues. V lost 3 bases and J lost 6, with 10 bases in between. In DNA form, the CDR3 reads TGTGCCATCAGTGATACAGGAGGGGATACGCAGTATTTT. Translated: CAISDTGGDTQYF.

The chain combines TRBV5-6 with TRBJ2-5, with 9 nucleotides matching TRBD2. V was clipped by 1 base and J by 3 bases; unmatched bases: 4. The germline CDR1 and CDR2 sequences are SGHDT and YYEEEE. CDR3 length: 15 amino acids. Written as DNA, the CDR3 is TGTGCCAGCAGCTTGAGGTCTAGCGGGAAAGAGACCCAGTACTTC. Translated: CASSLRSSGKETQYF.

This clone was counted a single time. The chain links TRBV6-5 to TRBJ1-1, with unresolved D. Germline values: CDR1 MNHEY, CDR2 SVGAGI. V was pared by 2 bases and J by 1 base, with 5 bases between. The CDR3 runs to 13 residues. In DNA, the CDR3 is TGTGCCAGCAGTTACCAGAAGAACACTGAAGCTTTCTTT. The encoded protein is CASSYQKNTEAFF.

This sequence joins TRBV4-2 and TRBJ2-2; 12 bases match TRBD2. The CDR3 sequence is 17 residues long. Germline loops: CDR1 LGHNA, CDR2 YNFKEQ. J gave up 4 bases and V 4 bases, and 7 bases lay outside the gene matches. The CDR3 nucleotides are TGTGCCAGCAGCCGACGACTAGCGGGAGACAGCACCGGGGAGCTGTTTTTT. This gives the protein CASSRRLAGDSTGELFF.

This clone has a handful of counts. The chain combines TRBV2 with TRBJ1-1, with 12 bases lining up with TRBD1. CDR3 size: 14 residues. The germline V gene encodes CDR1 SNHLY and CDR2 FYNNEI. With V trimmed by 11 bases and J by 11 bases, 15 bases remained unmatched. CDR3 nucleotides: TGTGCCTGCCAAACCCGGGACAGGGGGCGAGTGGCTTTCTTT. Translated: CACQTRDRGRVAFF.

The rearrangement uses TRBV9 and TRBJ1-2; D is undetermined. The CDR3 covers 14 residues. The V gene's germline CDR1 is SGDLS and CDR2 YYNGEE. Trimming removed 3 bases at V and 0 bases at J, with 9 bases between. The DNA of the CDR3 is TGTGCCAGCAGCGGCCGCGGTACTAACTATGGCTACACCTTC. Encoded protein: CASSGRGTNYGYTF.

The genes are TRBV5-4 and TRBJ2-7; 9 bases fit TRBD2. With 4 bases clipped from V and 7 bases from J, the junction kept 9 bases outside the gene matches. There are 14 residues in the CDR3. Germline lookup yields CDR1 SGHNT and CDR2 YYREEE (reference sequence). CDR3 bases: TGTGCCAGCAGCGGGGGGCTAGCGGGACGGGAGCAGTACGTC. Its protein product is CASSGGLAGREQYV.

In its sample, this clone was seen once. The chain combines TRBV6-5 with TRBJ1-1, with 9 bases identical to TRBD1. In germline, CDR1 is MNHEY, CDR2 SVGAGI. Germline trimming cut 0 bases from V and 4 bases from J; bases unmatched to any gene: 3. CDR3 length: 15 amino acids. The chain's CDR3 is CASSYSGTGTTEAFF. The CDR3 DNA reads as TGTGCCAGCAGTTACTCCGGGACAGGGACCACTGAAGCTTTCTTT.

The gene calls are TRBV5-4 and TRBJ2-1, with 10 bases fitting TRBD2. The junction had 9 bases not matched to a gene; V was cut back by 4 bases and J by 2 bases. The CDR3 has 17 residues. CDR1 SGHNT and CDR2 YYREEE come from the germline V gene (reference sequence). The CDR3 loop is CASSPLHGTSAYNEQFF. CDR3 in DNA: TGTGCCAGCAGCCCCCTCCACGGGACTAGCGCCTACAATGAGCAGTTCTTC.

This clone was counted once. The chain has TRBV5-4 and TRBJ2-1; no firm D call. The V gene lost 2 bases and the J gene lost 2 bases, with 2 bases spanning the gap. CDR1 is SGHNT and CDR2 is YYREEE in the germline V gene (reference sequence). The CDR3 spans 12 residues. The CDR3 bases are TGTGCCAGCAGCTTCACCTACAATGAGCAGTTCTTC. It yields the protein CASSFTYNEQFF. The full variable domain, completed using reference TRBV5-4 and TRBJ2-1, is ETGVTQSPTHLIKTRGQQVTLRCSSQSGHNTVSWYQQALGQGPQFIFQYYREEENGRGNFPPRFSGLQFPNYSSELNVNALELDDSALYLCASSFTYNEQFFGPGTRLTVL.

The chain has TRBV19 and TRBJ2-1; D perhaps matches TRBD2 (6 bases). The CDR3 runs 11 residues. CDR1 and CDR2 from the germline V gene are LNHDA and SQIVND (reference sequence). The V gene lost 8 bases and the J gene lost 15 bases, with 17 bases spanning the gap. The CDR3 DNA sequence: TGTGCCAGTGTCGGAGGGGCTGTACCGTTCTTC. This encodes CASVGGAVPFF.

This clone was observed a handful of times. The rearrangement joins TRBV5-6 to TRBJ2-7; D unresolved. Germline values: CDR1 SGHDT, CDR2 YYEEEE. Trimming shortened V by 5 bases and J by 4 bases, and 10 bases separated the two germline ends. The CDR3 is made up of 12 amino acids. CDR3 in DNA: TGTGCCAGCAGTCTGAGGTTGTACGAGCAGTACTTC. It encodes CASSLRLYEQYF.

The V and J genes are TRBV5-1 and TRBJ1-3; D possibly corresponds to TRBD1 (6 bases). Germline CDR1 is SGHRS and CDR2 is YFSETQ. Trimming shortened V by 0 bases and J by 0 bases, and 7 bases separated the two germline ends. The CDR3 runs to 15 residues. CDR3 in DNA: TGCGCCAGCAGCTTGGAAGGGGGCTCTGGAAACACCATATATTTT. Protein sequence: CASSLEGGSGNTIYF.

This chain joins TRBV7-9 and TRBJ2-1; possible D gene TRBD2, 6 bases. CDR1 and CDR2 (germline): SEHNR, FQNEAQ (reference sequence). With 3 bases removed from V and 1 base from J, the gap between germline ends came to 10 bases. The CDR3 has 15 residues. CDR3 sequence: CASSFLLASYNEQFF. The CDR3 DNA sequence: TGTGCCAGCAGCTTTTTACTAGCATCCTACAATGAGCAGTTCTTC.

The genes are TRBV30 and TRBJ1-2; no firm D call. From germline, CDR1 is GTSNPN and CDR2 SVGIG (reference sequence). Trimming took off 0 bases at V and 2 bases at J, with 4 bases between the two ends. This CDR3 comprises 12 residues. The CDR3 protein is CAWSVQNYGYTF. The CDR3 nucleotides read TGTGCCTGGAGTGTACAGAACTATGGCTACACCTTC.

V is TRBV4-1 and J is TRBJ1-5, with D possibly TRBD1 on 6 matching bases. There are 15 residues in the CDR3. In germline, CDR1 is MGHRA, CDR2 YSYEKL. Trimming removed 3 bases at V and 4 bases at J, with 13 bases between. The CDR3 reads CASSHLQGSNQPQHF. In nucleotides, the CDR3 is TGCGCCAGCAGCCACCTACAGGGAAGTAATCAGCCCCAGCATTTT.

The DNA of the CDR3 is TGCGCCAGCAGCCCCCGACAGGGTGATGGCTACACCTTC. Amino acids: CASSPRQGDGYTF. V is TRBV10-1 and J is TRBJ1-2; 7 bases map to TRBD1. The V and J ends lost 6 bases and 6 bases, in that order; junction bases with no gene match: 7. The CDR3 spans 13 residues. The germline V gene has CDR1 WNHNN and CDR2 SYGVQD (reference sequence).

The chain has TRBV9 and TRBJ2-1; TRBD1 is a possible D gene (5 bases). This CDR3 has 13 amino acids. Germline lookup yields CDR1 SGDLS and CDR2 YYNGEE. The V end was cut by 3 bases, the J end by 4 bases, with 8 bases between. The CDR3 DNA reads TGTGCCAGCAGCGGGCAGGGATACAATGAGCAGTTCTTC. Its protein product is CASSGQGYNEQFF.

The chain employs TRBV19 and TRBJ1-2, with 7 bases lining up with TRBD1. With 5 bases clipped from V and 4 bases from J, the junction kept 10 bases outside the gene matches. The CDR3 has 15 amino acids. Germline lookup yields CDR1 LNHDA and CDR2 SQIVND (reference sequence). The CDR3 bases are TGTGCCAGTAGTCCAACAGGGGTTCAGTCCTATGGCTACACCTTC. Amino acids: CASSPTGVQSYGYTF.

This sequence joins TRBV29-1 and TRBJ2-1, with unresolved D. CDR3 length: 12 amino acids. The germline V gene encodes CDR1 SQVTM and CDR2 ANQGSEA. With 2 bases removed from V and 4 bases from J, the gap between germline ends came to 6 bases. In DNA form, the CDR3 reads TGCAGCGTTGAAATCAGATACAATGAGCAGTTCTTC. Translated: CSVEIRYNEQFF.

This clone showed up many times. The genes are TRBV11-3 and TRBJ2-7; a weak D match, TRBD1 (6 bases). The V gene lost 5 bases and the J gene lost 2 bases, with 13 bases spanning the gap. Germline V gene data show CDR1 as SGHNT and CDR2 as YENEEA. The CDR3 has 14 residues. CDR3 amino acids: CASSPLGAPYEQYV. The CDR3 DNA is TGTGCCAGCAGCCCCCTGGGGGCTCCCTACGAGCAGTACGTC.

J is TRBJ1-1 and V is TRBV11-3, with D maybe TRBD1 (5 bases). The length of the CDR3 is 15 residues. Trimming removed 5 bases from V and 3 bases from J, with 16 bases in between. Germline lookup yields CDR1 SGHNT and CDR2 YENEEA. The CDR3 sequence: CASSLPGQADTEAFF. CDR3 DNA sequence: TGTGCCAGCAGCCTCCCAGGGCAGGCGGACACTGAAGCTTTCTTT.

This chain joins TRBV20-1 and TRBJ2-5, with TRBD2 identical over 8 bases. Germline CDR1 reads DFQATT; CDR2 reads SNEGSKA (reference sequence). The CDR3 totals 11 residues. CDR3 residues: CNRLAWETQYF. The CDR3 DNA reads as TGCAATCGACTAGCGTGGGAGACCCAGTACTTC.

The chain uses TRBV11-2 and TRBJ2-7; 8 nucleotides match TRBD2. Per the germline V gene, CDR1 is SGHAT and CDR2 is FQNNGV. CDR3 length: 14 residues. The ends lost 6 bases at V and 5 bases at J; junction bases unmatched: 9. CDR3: CASRQSTGGNEQYF. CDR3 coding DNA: TGTGCCAGCAGACAATCCACGGGAGGGAACGAGCAGTACTTC.

In nucleotides, the CDR3 is TGTGCCAGCAGTGGAGGATCCTTACCCTATGGCTACACCTTC. Amino acid sequence: CASSGGSLPYGYTF. The rearrangement uses TRBV6-1 and TRBJ1-2; D remains ambiguous. Germline-derived CDR1 and CDR2 are MNHNS and SASEGT. Trimming removed 4 bases at V and 4 bases at J, with 13 bases between. The CDR3 is 14 residues long.

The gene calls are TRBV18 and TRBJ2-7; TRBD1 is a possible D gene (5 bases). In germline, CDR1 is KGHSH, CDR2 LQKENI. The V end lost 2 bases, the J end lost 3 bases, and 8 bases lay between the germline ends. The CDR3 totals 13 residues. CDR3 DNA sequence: TGTGCCAGCTCACCAGGACAAAGCTACGAGCAGTACGTC. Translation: CASSPGQSYEQYV.